This T cell receptor beta chain derives from a study of cytomegalovirus exposure and HLA in healthy donors. Study-level points and caveats: With further analysis later on, most CMV-associated TCR beta chains appeared HLA-restricted.

A word on this clone: The target antigen is unknown.

The PCR employed 60 Vbeta primers together with 13 Jbeta primers. TCRdb's table, derived via immunoSEQ multiplex PCR, lists solely in-frame clones and lacks some. The table lists approximately 170,000 clones, 85% of them singletons. Germline V gene lookup returns CDR1 MNHNS and CDR2 SASEGT. CDR3 length: 12 amino acids. V was trimmed by 8 bases and J by 4 bases, leaving 11 bases between them. The chain carries TRBV6-1 and TRBJ1-1; D gene ambiguous. The clonotype comes from a boy aged 2 to 10 in good health and CMV-seronegative. Material for sequencing was PBMCs. CDR3 loop: CASLGRLTEAFF. In DNA form, the CDR3 reads TGTGCCAGCCTGGGCAGGCTCACTGAAGCTTTCTTT.